One sample yielded the 6 T cell receptor beta chains listed below, sequenced in a study of CD8+CD57+ T cells in acquired aplastic anemia. Genomic DNA, the template, was used for profiling of the TCR beta VDJ and CDR3. TCRdb reanalysed the reads using MiXCR and keeps one entry per CDR3 protein. This sample yields about 210,000 distinct CDR3 sequences, of which 61% are seen a single time; about 29% belongs to the top ten. The sample consisted of sorted CD4+, CD8+, or CD8+CD57+ T cells (not recorded which) from PBMCs. These receptors originate from a human donor in good health.

The chain combines TRBV7-2 with TRBJ1-6; no reliable D call. This CDR3 is built from 13 residues. Trimming shortened V by 2 bases and J by 8 bases, and 7 bases separated the two germline ends. Germline lookup yields CDR1 SGHTA and CDR2 FQGNSA. CDR3 sequence: CASSLNGDSPLHF. The DNA for the CDR3 is TGTGCCAGCAGCTTAAATGGAGATTCACCCCTCCACTTT.

This clonotype was observed at least ten times. The V call is TRBV5-1, the J call TRBJ2-7; 9 positions agree with TRBD1. Germline CDR1 SGHRS, CDR2 YFSETQ. The length of the CDR3 is 16 residues. V lost 3 bases and J lost 3; bases outside the gene matches: 10. The CDR3 sequence is CASSSFRGQGGYEQYF. CDR3 DNA sequence: TGCGCCAGCAGCTCTTTCAGGGGACAGGGTGGCTACGAGCAGTACTTC.

The gene calls are TRBV7-9 and TRBJ1-2; no clear D gene. Germline CDR1 is SEHNR and CDR2 is FQNEAQ (reference sequence). The CDR3 contains 13 residues. Trimming removed 1 base from V and 5 bases from J, with 8 bases in between. CDR3: CASSLGAGYGYTF. The DNA for the CDR3 is TGTGCCAGCAGCTTAGGGGCGGGGTATGGCTACACCTTC.

V and J are TRBV9 and TRBJ1-6; 7 bases map to TRBD1. Germline CDR1 and CDR2: SGDLS and YYNGEE. This CDR3 has 14 amino acids. V dropped 3 bases and J dropped 10; count of bases not matched to a gene: 7. CDR3 DNA sequence: TGTGCCAGCAGCGGAACAGGGGTTCGGTCACCCCTCCACTTT. This codes for CASSGTGVRSPLHF.

V gene TRBV7-3 combines with J gene TRBJ2-7, with 8 bases identical to TRBD1. Germline lookup yields CDR1 SGHTA and CDR2 FQGTGA. J was trimmed by 0 bases and V by 2 bases; bases with no gene match: 12. The CDR3 is 18 residues long. The CDR3 is CASSLGGQGLTRSYEQYF. CDR3 bases: TGTGCCAGCAGCTTAGGCGGACAGGGTTTGACCCGCTCCTACGAGCAGTACTTC.

The DNA for the CDR3 is TGTGCCACCAGTGGATTACAGCCAAGCTCCTACAATGAGCAGTTCTTC. It yields the protein CATSGLQPSSYNEQFF. V usage is TRBV24-1 and J usage is TRBJ2-1, with D hard to call. Germline CDR1 reads KGHDR; CDR2 reads SFDVKD. The CDR3 consists of 16 residues. Trimming removed 5 bases from V and 0 bases from J, with 13 bases in between.